A single sample is the source of the 10 T cell receptor beta chains below, sequenced in a study of blood T cells in healthy people across ages. A J-beta primer mix and a sample-barcoded 5' primer were used in a second PCR of roughly 6 to 11 cycles. A single record per CDR3 protein comes from TCRdb applying MiXCR to the 5' RACE reads. The sample contains 1.5 million to 2 million distinct CDR3 sequences, around 36% of which appear only once. Sequenced sample: blood. Receptors were obtained from a woman in her thirties in good health.

This clonotype has just one count. The chain couples TRBV2 to TRBJ2-1, with TRBD2 identical over 8 bases. J lost 4 bases, V lost 8 bases, and 7 bases had no gene match. This CDR3 is 14 amino acids long. Per germline, CDR1 SNHLY and CDR2 FYNNEI. CDR3 protein: CASLREEGYNEQFF. CDR3 nucleotide sequence: TGTGCCAGCTTGCGGGAGGAGGGATACAATGAGCAGTTCTTC.

CDR3 region: CATSKTDQPQHF. Here the CDR3 DNA reads TGTGCCACCAGCAAAACAGATCAGCCCCAGCATTTT. The V gene is TRBV15, the J gene TRBJ1-5; D is unresolved. Per germline, CDR1 LNHNV and CDR2 YYDKDF (reference sequence). V was clipped by 4 bases and J by 5 bases, with 6 bases between them. The CDR3 is made up of 12 amino acids.

This clonotype was counted only a few times. The V and J genes are TRBV5-1 and TRBJ2-3; TRBD1 matches at 10 bases. With V trimmed by 4 bases and J by 7 bases, 6 bases remained unmatched. Germline assignment: CDR1 SGHRS and CDR2 YFSETQ. The CDR3 is made up of 14 amino acids. The CDR3 DNA reads as TGCGCCAGCAGCCTGACAGGGGGCGCGAATACGCAGTATTTT. This encodes CASSLTGGANTQYF.

This clonotype was detected a few times. The gene calls are TRBV20-1 and TRBJ2-6; perhaps D is TRBD1 or TRBD2 (5 bases each). Trimming shortened V by 3 bases and J by 0 bases, and 12 bases separated the two germline ends. Germline-derived CDR1 and CDR2 are DFQATT and SNEGSKA (reference sequence). The CDR3 has 16 amino acids. The CDR3 protein is CSASIGALSGANVLTF. The CDR3 DNA sequence: TGCAGTGCTAGTATCGGGGCTCTCTCTGGGGCCAACGTCCTGACTTTC.

Only a few counts were recorded for this clonotype. This chain joins TRBV6-2 or TRBV6-3 and TRBJ1-2; D is uncertain. Trimming cost V 10 bases and J 4 bases, with 16 bases left between them. The CDR3 spans 13 residues. Germline CDR1 and CDR2: MNHEY and SVGEGT. CDR3 in DNA: TGTGCCACAACGTCCCAGAACTCCTATGGCTACACCTTC. It codes for CATTSQNSYGYTF.

This clonotype came up many times. The rearrangement joins TRBV29-1 to TRBJ1-2, with D tentatively TRBD1 (5 bases). The CDR3 has 15 residues. Germline V gene lookup returns CDR1 SQVTM and CDR2 ANQGSEA. Between the trimmed V and J ends, which lost 5 bases and 1 base, there was a span of 17 bases. CDR3: CSVTKTVAFNYGYTF. Written as DNA, the CDR3 is TGCAGCGTTACCAAGACAGTCGCTTTTAACTATGGCTACACCTTC.

This clonotype was counted a few times. This chain links TRBV7-8 with TRBJ1-4, with TRBD1 identical over 8 bases. V dropped 5 bases and J dropped 3; count of bases not matched to a gene: 8. The CDR3 loop spans 16 amino acids. From germline, CDR1 is SGHVS and CDR2 FQNEAQ. The CDR3 DNA reads TGTGCCAGCAGCGGGGCAGGGGGCGATCCTAATGAAAAACTGTTTTTT. Encoded protein: CASSGAGGDPNEKLFF.

This clonotype was seen only a few times. The rearrangement joins TRBV7-7 to TRBJ2-3, with 9 bases matching TRBD1. V was pared by 5 bases and J by 6 bases, with 9 bases of the junction left unmatched. CDR1 SSHAT and CDR2 FNYEAQ come from the germline V gene (reference sequence). The CDR3 sequence is 15 residues long. The CDR3 coding sequence is TGTGCCAGCAGCCTGCAACAGGGGGCTTCCGATACGCAGTATTTT. It encodes CASSLQQGASDTQYF.

This sequence joins TRBV12-3 or TRBV12-4 and TRBJ1-2; 9 bases are shared with TRBD1. CDR3 length: 16 amino acids. J was trimmed by 5 bases and V by 4 bases; bases with no gene match: 11. CDR3 residues: CASSYRAGQGYYGYTF. The CDR3 nucleotides are TGTGCCAGCAGTTACAGGGCGGGACAGGGCTATTATGGCTACACCTTC.

Notes on this clonotype: Its ends do not fully match the called genes, so a read error is possible. The rearrangement links TRBV28 to TRBJ2-1, with D possibly being TRBD1 (6 bases). The CDR3 has 14 amino acids. In germline, CDR1 is MDHEN, CDR2 SYDVKM. DNA of the CDR3: TGTGCCAGCAGCGGTCCAGGACAGTCCAATAAGCAGTTCTTC. Translating gives CASSGPGQSNKQFF.